This T cell receptor beta chain is from a study of Ad26.COV2.S vaccination and SARS-CoV-2 variants (dated by TCRdb to the early 2020s). General notes on the study: Vaccine-arm donors came from COV1001, a multicentre, randomized, double-blind, placebo-controlled phase I-IIa trial of Ad26.COV2.S in healthy adults. Dosing of Ad26.COV2.S was intramuscular, at either 5x10^10 or 1x10^11 viral particles, delivered as one shot or as two shots spaced 56 days apart. TCRbeta repertoire sequencing served as the tool for gauging how specific and how broad the SARS-CoV-2-reactive T cell receptors were following Ad26.COV2.S vaccination. A total of 32 samples were included in the TCR-sequenced set, comprising roughly 19 Ad26.COV2.S vaccine recipients, 5 placebo recipients and 8 SARS-CoV-2 convalescent individuals. Trial participants were randomized into five groups of five, in which low-dose or high-dose Ad26.COV2.S was given once or twice, or placebo was given on both occasions. Blinding of investigators to trial group allocation was maintained during experiments and outcome assessment. What the research found in general, with its limitations: The study lacked the statistical power to compare responses across vaccine doses or regimens. Vaccine and placebo recipients had similar non-spike TCR breadth, a finding consistent with the vaccine containing only spike. It was noted by the authors that total T cell responses may have been underestimated by the TCR breadth and depth analyses. Substantial breadth of spike-specific CD8+ and CD4+ T cell responses was reported after vaccination. Ad26.COV2.S recipients had higher spike-specific TCR breadth than placebo recipients (P = 0.0014).

In this sample, this clone turned up once. Its antigen specificity is not known. The record has no base qualities; no much larger clone is one base away. The CDR3 holds 14 amino acids from the cysteine to the phenylalanine. Here the CDR3 DNA is all that survives: 42 bases in frame from base 1. V loses 8 bases at its end and J loses 6 bases; junction bases beyond the gene matches: 8. The germline V gene provides CDR1 MDHEN and CDR2 SYDVKM. The immunoSEQ Assay was the method used to sequence TCRbeta CDR3 regions. After extraction, genomic DNA underwent amplification by bias-controlled multiplex PCR, followed by high-throughput sequencing. The authors processed their data as follows. To quantify the absolute abundance of each unique TCRbeta CDR3 region, sequences were collapsed and filtered. T cell fraction was estimated by normalizing TCRbeta template counts to usable DNA, with usable DNA measured through amplification of reference genes found in all nucleated cells. Repertoire TCRs were annotated as SARS-CoV-2-specific by exact matching of V gene, CDR3 amino acid sequence and J gene to a known reactive TCR set. The reference SARS-CoV-2 TCR set came from MIRA and was filtered for enrichment in COVID-19-positive ImmuneCODE repertoires, removing public or cross-reactive TCRs. Using the MIRA antigens, annotated TCRs were further analysed by specific ORF or by position within an ORF. Breadth was defined as the number of annotated unique rearrangements divided by the total number of unique productive rearrangements, and depth was defined as the summed frequency of the annotated unique rearrangements. Two-sided Wilcoxon rank-sum tests were applied when comparing TCR breadth between groups. TCRdb limited this immuneACCESS table to in-frame rearrangements with V and J called. A share of clones is missing; checked studies link under half to unresolved V genes, and the rest is unexplained. The V and J calls and clone size were taken over from that table, and D and trimming were inferred from the DNA. The sample has about 480,000 clones on record, around 90% of them singletons. The top ten clonotypes cover 9.5% to 15% of the sample.

This sample's treatment or condition label indicates: about 20 received Ad26.COV2.S at low or high dose, single or two shots; about 5 received placebo; per-sample allocation not given. Repertoires of vaccine and placebo recipients were sequenced from samples collected on day 63 after the first injection. In Cohort 1b, some 25 adults aged 18-55 years were enrolled at a single site in Boston, USA, between 29 July and 7 August 2020. Ad26.COV2.S was a replication-incompetent adenovirus type 26 vector that expressed a prefusion-stabilized SARS-CoV-2 spike protein derived from the original Wuhan strain.

Sample: peripheral blood, taken in a trial of Ad26.COV2.S vaccine versus placebo. The rearranged chain carries TRBV28 and TRBJ2-3; TRBD2 fits 10 bases in the junction. The source is a person between 18 and 60 years old who received the Ad26.COV2.S COVID-19 vaccine or a placebo. The DNA is as follows: TGTGCCAGCGGCCCAGCGGGAGGGGCGGATACGCAGTATTTT. This gives the protein CASGPAGGADTQYF. The full variable domain, completed from the reference TRBV28 and TRBJ2-3 proteins outside the CDR3, reads DVKVTQSSRYLVKRTGEKVFLECVQDMDHENMFWYRQDPGLGLRLIYFSYDVKMKEKGDIPEGYSVSREKKERFSLILESASTNQTSMYLCASGPAGGADTQYFGPGTRLTVL.